The present TCR beta chain was sequenced within a study of blood T cell repertoires in COVID-19. V was pared by 4 bases and J by 5 bases, with 8 bases between. The CDR3 loop spans 12 amino acids. Germline loops: CDR1 MNHEY, CDR2 SMNVEV (reference sequence). The data were produced by immunoSEQ multiplex PCR, yet TCRdb's version contains in-frame clones alone and is incomplete. The data hold around 270,000 clones, with about 87% observed a single time. The study recruited people aged about 18 to 90 years across some 23 US areas. The sample taken for sequencing was PBMCs or T cells enriched from blood (not recorded which). The chain combines TRBV27 with TRBJ1-1, with D maybe TRBD1 (5 bases). The source is a woman between 35 and 50 years old who had been exposed to COVID-19. The CDR3 coding sequence is TGTGCCAGCAGTTACGGGGGGACTGAAGCTTTCTTT. It is translated as CASSYGGTEAFF.